This TCR beta chain was captured by sequencing in a study of CD8+CD57+ T cells in acquired aplastic anemia. The wider study: Sorted cells (CD4+ and CD8+) yielded DNA amounts that averaged around 3.5 ug. General study findings and limits: Between the patient and control groups, CD8+ Simpson's diversity did not differ significantly. There were 25 to 35 CD8+ CDR3 sequences that occurred in both patients and controls.

All sequencing subjects had displayed CD8+CD57+ cell expansion on flow cytometry. The patients, all of them, had severe acquired aplastic anemia. CDR3 length: 19 residues. With 3 bases clipped from V and 0 bases from J, the junction kept 13 bases outside the gene matches. Germline-derived CDR1 and CDR2 are LNHNV and YYDKDF (reference sequence). The template used for profiling TCR beta VDJ and CDR3 was genomic DNA. In TCRdb, the reads were re-called with MiXCR into one record per CDR3 protein. The table lists around 210,000 distinct CDR3 sequences, more than 55% of them singletons. With respect to this clonotype: What it recognizes is unknown.

The source material was sorted CD4+, CD8+, or CD8+CD57+ T cells (not recorded which) from PBMCs. The chain couples TRBV15 to TRBJ2-1; 8 bases are a match to TRBD1. This TCR came from a human donor with aplastic anemia. The DNA of the CDR3 is TGTGCCACCAGCAGCTCCAGCTTAGGCCAGGGGGCCTCCTACAATGAGCAGTTCTTC. Translating gives CATSSSSLGQGASYNEQFF.